This TCR beta chain was captured in a study of blood T cell repertoires in COVID-19. For the study at large: Sites across the United States, Italy and Spain contributed samples from acute and convalescent COVID-19.

This clone was seen just once. CDR3 length: 12 residues. The germline V and J ends were trimmed by 0 bases and 7 bases, with 7 bases remaining between them. The V gene's germline CDR1 is SGHVS and CDR2 FQNEAQ. Here immunoSEQ multiplex PCR was the method, and the copy in TCRdb shows in-frame clones only, minus some. The sample has 75,000 to 95,000 clones; 80% to 90% are singletons. Sequenced sample: peripheral blood. This sequence was found in a man aged 60-69 years with acute or convalescent COVID-19. The chain uses TRBV7-8 and TRBJ2-7; D unclear. The CDR3 DNA follows: TGTGCCAGCAGCTTAGCTTTCGGTGAGCAGTACTTC. Translation: CASSLAFGEQYF.